The rows below give T cell receptor beta chains drawn from one sample of a study of cytomegalovirus exposure and HLA in healthy donors. TCRdb's table, derived via immunoSEQ multiplex PCR, lists solely in-frame clones and lacks some. The repertoire holds approximately 100,000 clones, around two thirds seen once, with 3.8% in the top ten. Sequences were obtained from PBMCs. These receptor sequences come from a man aged 25-45 years in good health and CMV-seropositive. Each CDR3 is given with its conserved first and last residue. Fields, in order: J gene, D gene, clone size, CDR3 length, V gene, CDR3 DNA, CDR3 protein. The D gene is left open where the match is weak. Clone size, where shown, is once, few, many, or a class for clones that have expanded.

>TRBJ2-7|TRBD1|.|15|TRBV10-3
TGTGCCATCAGTGTTCGGACAGGGAACTCCTACGAGCAGTACTTC
CAISVRTGNSYEQYF
>TRBJ2-3|TRBD2|few|16|TRBV2
TGTGCCAGCAGTGAAGCTAGCGGGGCCATTGGGGGTACGCAGTATTTT
CASSEASGAIGGTQYF
>TRBJ2-3|.|.|15|TRBV9
TGTGCCAGCAGCGTAGGACAGGTCCAGACAGATACGCAGTATTTT
CASSVGQVQTDTQYF
>TRBJ2-2|TRBD1|few|15|TRBV7-6
TGTGCCAGCAGCTTAGAGCACAGGGGTGCAGGGGAGCTGTTTTTT
CASSLEHRGAGELFF
>TRBJ2-7|TRBD2|.|14|TRBV10-3
TGTGCCATCAGTGAGAAGCGCGGGAGCTACGAGCAGTACTTC
CAISEKRGSYEQYF
>TRBJ1-1|.|.|15|TRBV27
TGTGCCAGCAGTCCCCTGGGGGGGGCGTTGACTGAAGCTTTCTTT
CASSPLGGALTEAFF
>TRBJ1-1|.|few|14|TRBV19
TGTGCCAGTAGTATTGGTCAGGGGAACACTGAAGCTTTCTTT
CASSIGQGNTEAFF
>TRBJ2-3|.|.|16|TRBV4-1
TGCGCCAGCAGCCAACAACTCATCGGCAGGGCTGATACGCAGTATTTT
CASSQQLIGRADTQYF
>TRBJ2-2|TRBD2|.|13|TRBV6-1
TGTGCCAGCAGTGAGGGCGGGAGAAGGGAGCTGTTTTTT
CASSEGGRRELFF
>TRBJ1-6|.|.|14|TRBV27
TGTGCCAGCAGTTGGGGGGGCAATAATTCACCCCTCCACTTT
CASSWGGNNSPLHF
>TRBJ1-1|.|.|15|TRBV14
TGTGCCAGCAGCCAAGCAGGTATCGGGGACACTGAAGCTTTCTTT
CASSQAGIGDTEAFF
>TRBJ2-7|.|.|13|TRBV14
TGTGCCAGCAGCCAAGGGCCCTCCTACGAGCAGTACTTC
CASSQGPSYEQYF
>TRBJ1-1|.|.|14|TRBV5-1
TGCGCCAGCAGCTTAAGTCAACAGCAGAAAGAAGCTTTCTTT
CASSLSQQQKEAFF
>TRBJ1-6|TRBD1|.|14|TRBV19
TGTGCCAGTAGGAGTACAGGGGCGCGTCCACCCCTCCACTTT
CASRSTGARPPLHF
>TRBJ1-1|.|.|14|TRBV6-6
TGTGCCAGCAACACGGGGGGTCCGTACACTGAAGCTTTCTTT
CASNTGGPYTEAFF
>TRBJ1-1|TRBD1|few|15|TRBV9
TGTGCCAGCAGCGTAGGTGGGACAGCTAACACTGAAGCTTTCTTT
CASSVGGTANTEAFF
>TRBJ1-2|.|.|13|TRBV18
TGTGCCAGCTCACCACCGGCAGGGGCCGGCTACACCTTC
CASSPPAGAGYTF
>TRBJ1-4|TRBD1|.|15|TRBV7-9
TGTTCCAGCAGCCCTGGGACAGGGGGCGATGAAAAACTGTTTTTT
CSSSPGTGGDEKLFF
>TRBJ1-5|.|.|18|TRBV5-6
TGTGCCAGCAGTCAACCCGTAACACAGGGAGTATTGGGTCAGCCCCAGCATTTT
CASSQPVTQGVLGQPQHF
>TRBJ2-3|TRBD2|few|15|TRBV27
TGTGCCAGCAGTTTAAAGGGCGGGGGGGTAGATACGCAGTATTTT
CASSLKGGGVDTQYF
>TRBJ2-7|TRBD2|once|13|TRBV25-1
TGTGCCAGCAGTCCCGCGGGAGCCTACGAGCAGTACTTC
CASSPAGAYEQYF
>TRBJ1-1|.|.|14|TRBV29-1
TGCAGCGTTGGGGTTGGGGAGACGAACACTGAAGCTTTCTTT
CSVGVGETNTEAFF
>TRBJ2-5|.|.|15|TRBV5-6
TGTGCCAGCAGCTTGGTCGCGGCGGGACGGGAGACCCAGTACTTC
CASSLVAAGRETQYF
>TRBJ2-5|TRBD2|.|15|TRBV5-4
TGTGCCAGCAGCTCACCTACTAGCGCGCAAGAGACCCAGTACTTC
CASSSPTSAQETQYF
>TRBJ2-2|.|once|14|TRBV7-2
TGTGCCAGCAGCTTAGCGCTCGGTACCGGGGAGCTGTTTTTT
CASSLALGTGELFF
>TRBJ1-5|.|.|15|TRBV2
TGTGCCAGCACCCCGGACTTGAGGGGCAATCAGCCCCAGCATTTT
CASTPDLRGNQPQHF
>TRBJ2-2|TRBD1|.|16|TRBV5-1
TGCGCCAGCAGCTTGGTAGGGGGCGGTGGCACCGGGGAGCTGTTTTTT
CASSLVGGGGTGELFF
>TRBJ1-1|.|.|13|TRBV5-6
TGTGCCAGCAGCCCCCGGGGGGGCACTGAAGCTTTCTTT
CASSPRGGTEAFF
>TRBJ1-5|TRBD1|.|12|TRBV15
TGTGCCACCCCAGGGGGAAATCAGCCCCAGCATTTT
CATPGGNQPQHF
>TRBJ2-7|.|.|11|TRBV5-6
TGTGCCAGCAGCCAGATGGACGAGCAGTACTTC
CASSQMDEQYF
>TRBJ1-5|TRBD1|few|15|TRBV5-5
TGTGCCAGCAGCTGGGGACAGGGAGGCAATCAGCCCCAGCATTTT
CASSWGQGGNQPQHF
>TRBJ1-1|.|few|15|TRBV19
TGTGCCAGTAGTATAGATCGCAGGTGGCCCACTGAAGCTTTCTTT
CASSIDRRWPTEAFF
>TRBJ1-6|.|.|15|TRBV30
TGTGCCTGGAGACTCCCCGGGGGTGAAAATTCACCCCTCCACTTT
CAWRLPGGENSPLHF
>TRBJ2-2|.|.|16|TRBV7-9
TGTGCCAGCAGCGTACGCTTCGGGTCTCTGACCGGGGAGCTGTTTTTT
CASSVRFGSLTGELFF